Sequencing of this T cell receptor beta chain was carried out in a study of blood T cell repertoires in COVID-19. About the study: Nucleic acid was either cDNA or gDNA, and it came from T cells, B-cell-depleted T cells, or PBMCs.

Germline CDR1 and CDR2: SGHRS and YFSETQ. Trimming removed 0 bases at V and 0 bases at J, with 11 bases between. The CDR3 extends over 16 amino acids. Methods used by the authors: Scientists estimated how many nucleated cells there were by amplifying reference gene primers. Data came from immunoSEQ multiplex PCR; TCRdb stores just in-frame clones and leaves some out. V and J calls and clone size are given by that table; D and trimming were obtained from the DNA. The sample lists about 140,000 clones, under 85% occurring once. The sequence was collected from a man over 45 with active or convalescent COVID-19. Sequencing used peripheral blood. The gene calls are TRBV5-1 and TRBJ2-3; D ambiguous. The CDR3 region has the DNA TGCGCCAGCAGCTTGGAGGCAGCGACGAGCACAGATACGCAGTATTTT. Its translation is CASSLEAATSTDTQYF.